The following is a T cell receptor beta chain sequence with its context. This clone showed up just once. Its binding antigen is unknown. The record has no base qualities; no much larger clone is one base away. Genomic DNA was extracted from sorted cells for sequencing of the TCRbeta CDR3 region. The immunoSEQ Assay was used to sequence the TCRbeta CDR3 regions. As stored in TCRdb, this immuneACCESS dataset retains in-frame rearrangements with V and J assigned. A fraction of the clones does not appear; measured against another copy, unresolved V genes explain less than half of the discrepancy, and the remainder lacks a known reason. The sample table contains under 20,000 clones; only one count was recorded for more than 75% of them. Approximately 15% of the sample lies in the top ten. The germline V gene sets CDR1 to SGHDN and CDR2 to FVKESK. The CDR3 covers 15 residues, taking in both the cysteine and the phenylalanine. CDR3 DNA is the only sequence kept; it has 45 bases, read in frame from the first base. The V end gives up 2 bases and the J end 4 bases, leaving 4 bases in the junction not matched to a gene.

The trial excluded patients who had a history of autoimmune disease or who were on systemic immunosuppression. Peripheral blood for TCR sequencing was collected from all dose cohorts at baseline, on cycle 4 day 1, and on cycle 7 day 1. Samples were obtained from an open-label, multicenter, first-in-human phase I dose-escalation trial of ivuxolimab. The trial enrolled adults with locally advanced or metastatic head and neck squamous cell, hepatocellular, melanoma or renal cell carcinoma. Before TCR sequencing, CD4+ T cells and CD8+ T cells were sorted from peripheral blood as separate populations. The data were taken from a study of OX40 agonist ivuxolimab in advanced cancers. About the study as a whole: Ivuxolimab, which targeted the costimulatory receptor OX40 (CD134), was an agonistic, fully human IgG2 monoclonal antibody. The paper reports the monotherapy dose-escalation portion (N ≈ 50 patients) of the phase I ivuxolimab trial. Partial responses were achieved by three dose-escalation patients, of whom one had hepatocellular carcinoma and two had cutaneous melanoma. Of the roughly 50 dose-escalation patients, hepatocellular carcinoma was present in about 20, melanoma in around 15, renal cell carcinoma in 9 and head and neck cancer in 9. The point of sequencing TCRbeta in the periphery was to test whether ivuxolimab changed TCR sequence diversity and drove clonal T-cell expansion. Intravenous ivuxolimab was administered to patients every 2 weeks at six dose levels: 0.01, 0.1, 0.3, 1.5, 3 and 10 mg/kg. Prior anti-PD-1, anti-PD-L1 or anti-CTLA-4 therapy was permitted, and checkpoint inhibitors had been received by 40% to 50% of dose-escalation patients. In the dose-escalation cohort, roughly 82% of patients were male, and the mean age was around 65 years with a range of about 20 to 80. Results the study describes overall, beyond this receptor: Which antigens the clonally expanded peripheral T cells were specific for was not determined. Partial responders in the 0.1-3.0 mg/kg groups had among the lowest normalized peripheral clonal expansion, especially among CD8+ T cells. Low levels of normalized T-cell clonal expansion were also seen in some nonresponding patients. After ivuxolimab, expanded clones were on average more numerous among CD8+ T cells than among CD4+ T cells. At doses from 0.1 to 3.0 mg/kg, clonal expansion was seen in both CD4+ and CD8+ blood T cells between baseline and week 6.

The V gene is TRBV14 and the J gene is TRBJ2-2, with 7 junctional bases fitting TRBD1. The sequence was obtained from an adult with an advanced solid tumor such as melanoma, head and neck, liver or kidney cancer. The material sequenced was CD4+ or CD8+ T cells sorted from blood, taken in a trial of the OX40 agonist ivuxolimab. The CDR3 region has the sequence CASSQRTGGTGELFF. In nucleotide form, the sequence is TGTGCCAGCAGCCAACGGACAGGAGGCACCGGGGAGCTGTTTTTT. When the CDR3 is completed using the reference TRBV14 and TRBJ2-2 genes on either side, the full variable domain is EAGVTQFPSHSVIEKGQTVTLRCDPISGHDNLYWYRRVMGKEIKFLLHFVKESKQDESGMPNNRFLAERTGGTYSTLKVQPAELEDSGVYFCASSQRTGGTGELFFGEGSRLTVL.